This entry lists 29 T cell receptor beta chains sequenced from one sample in a study of control samples from healthy donors and cancer patients. The assay was immunoSEQ multiplex PCR, and TCRdb's table has in-frame clones only and misses some. The sample lists around 170,000 clones, just over 90% seen once, with around 1.4% in the top ten. Specimen: blood. Receptors originate from a young man in good health.

The chain recombines TRBV30 with TRBJ1-2; D gene ambiguous. Trimming cost V 0 bases and J 7 bases, with 9 bases left between them. Per the germline V gene, CDR1 is GTSNPN and CDR2 is SVGIG (reference sequence). The CDR3 consists of 12 residues. The CDR3 region is CAWSVQLGGYTF. In DNA, the CDR3 is TGTGCCTGGAGTGTACAGCTAGGTGGCTACACCTTC.

V gene TRBV5-1 combines with J gene TRBJ1-1, with 9 positions matching TRBD1. V shed 4 bases, J shed 10 bases, and the junction held 11 bases outside the gene matches. The V gene's germline CDR1 is SGHRS and CDR2 YFSETQ. The CDR3 sequence is 14 residues long. The CDR3 is CASSGGTGRSVAFF. CDR3 nucleotide sequence: TGCGCCAGCAGCGGCGGGACAGGGCGGTCAGTAGCTTTCTTT.

The CDR3 region is CASSSLDRGHTIYF. Written as DNA, the CDR3 is TGTGCCAGCAGCTCGTTAGACAGGGGACACACCATATATTTT. This chain joins TRBV11-2 and TRBJ1-3; 8 nucleotides align to TRBD1. Germline V CDR1 and CDR2: SGHAT, FQNNGV. The CDR3 runs 14 residues. J lost 8 bases, V lost 4 bases, and 7 bases had no gene match.

The chain's CDR3 is CASSLGTGTPEAFF. The CDR3 DNA sequence: TGTGCCAGCAGCTTAGGGACAGGGACCCCTGAAGCTTTCTTT. The chain carries TRBV7-8 and TRBJ1-1; 8 bases match TRBD1. Germline V gene lookup returns CDR1 SGHVS and CDR2 FQNEAQ. There are 14 residues in the CDR3. V lost 1 base and J lost 6; bases outside the gene matches: 4.

The chain is built from TRBV12-3 or TRBV12-4 and TRBJ1-2; 7 bases are shared with TRBD1. CDR3 length: 12 residues. V dropped 7 bases and J dropped 7; count of bases not matched to a gene: 6. The CDR3 region is CASNIKGAGYTF. The CDR3 region has the DNA TGTGCCAGCAATATCAAGGGGGCTGGCTACACCTTC.

This chain joins TRBV24-1 and TRBJ1-3; 7 nucleotides line up with TRBD1. The ends lost 3 bases at V and 0 bases at J; junction bases unmatched: 7. The germline gives CDR1 KGHDR, CDR2 SFDVKD. CDR3 length equals 17 residues. DNA for the CDR3: TGTGCCACCAGTGATACACAGGGGCACAGCTCTGGAAACACCATATATTTT. This encodes CATSDTQGHSSGNTIYF.

The CDR3 DNA reads TGTGCCAGTAGTATCCTCGACGGGTTGGGGCCCGGGGAGCTGTTTTTT. Residues: CASSILDGLGPGELFF. The V call is TRBV19, the J call TRBJ2-2; possibly TRBD1 for D (5 bases). This CDR3 is 16 amino acids long. Germline assignment: CDR1 LNHDA and CDR2 SQIVND (reference sequence). The V gene lost 3 bases and the J gene lost 6 bases, with 17 bases spanning the gap. Drawing the rest from reference TRBV19 and TRBJ2-2, the complete variable domain is DGGITQSPKYLFRKEGQNVTLSCEQNLNHDAMYWYRQDPGQGLRLIYYSQIVNDFQKGDIAEGYSVSREKKESFPLTVTSAQKNPTAFYLCASSILDGLGPGELFFGEGSRLTVL.

This chain joins TRBV13 and TRBJ2-7; D ambiguous. V shed 2 bases and J shed 4 bases, with 6 bases lying between them. Germline assignment: CDR1 PRHDT and CDR2 FYEKMQ (reference sequence). CDR3 length equals 12 residues. The CDR3 DNA follows: TGTGCCAGCAGCTTAACGACGTACGAGCAGTACTTC. Translating it yields CASSLTTYEQYF.

The chain uses TRBV5-1 and TRBJ1-6, with 7 bases identical to TRBD1. After removal of 1 base from V and 9 bases from J, the junction contained 4 bases not matched to a gene. In germline, CDR1 is SGHRS, CDR2 YFSETQ. The CDR3 runs to 14 residues. CDR3 sequence reads: CASSLKQGGSPLHF. The CDR3 region has the DNA TGCGCCAGCAGCTTGAAGCAGGGGGGTTCACCCCTCCACTTT.

A word on this clone: Distinct nucleotide sequences in the sample also encode this CDR3. This chain joins TRBV5-6 and TRBJ1-4; unclear D gene. Germline loops: CDR1 SGHDT, CDR2 YYEEEE. The CDR3 sequence is 13 residues long. Trimming left V 2 bases short and J 7 bases short, with 9 bases between. This CDR3 is CASSLGRGEKLFF. The CDR3 nucleotides read TGTGCCAGCAGCTTAGGTAGAGGTGAAAAACTGTTTTTT.

The J gene is TRBJ1-2, the V gene TRBV5-1; 7 nucleotides line up with TRBD1. Per germline, CDR1 SGHRS and CDR2 YFSETQ. V gave up 1 base and J gave up 6 bases; unmatched junction bases: 9. The CDR3 is made up of 15 amino acids. The CDR3 reads CASSLSAGQRDGYTF. The CDR3 DNA follows: TGCGCCAGCAGCTTGTCCGCGGGACAGAGGGATGGCTACACCTTC.

DNA for the CDR3: TGTGCCAGCAGCCAGCTGTGGGACCCTTTAGCCAAAAACATTCAGTACTTC. It encodes CASSQLWDPLAKNIQYF. The chain links TRBV4-2 to TRBJ2-4, with D perhaps given as TRBD1 or TRBD2 (5 bases each). The V gene lost 3 bases and the J gene lost 0 bases, with 15 bases spanning the gap. Germline values: CDR1 LGHNA, CDR2 YNFKEQ. The length of the CDR3 is 17 residues.

CDR3 protein: CASSLGLAGGPTTQEQFF. The CDR3, as DNA: TGTGCCAGCTCACTGGGACTAGCGGGGGGACCCACTACCCAAGAGCAGTTCTTC. V is TRBV18 and J is TRBJ2-1, with TRBD2 matching 15 bases. Trimming removed 4 bases from V and 10 bases from J; junction bases left unmatched: 14. The CDR3 length is 18 residues. Germline CDR1 KGHSH, CDR2 LQKENI.

This clone appeared a few times. V gene TRBV11-2 combines with J gene TRBJ1-1; D not certain. This CDR3 region has 15 residues. The V gene's germline CDR1 is SGHAT and CDR2 FQNNGV. V was clipped by 1 base and J by 1 base, with 10 bases between them. CDR3 nucleotides: TGTGCCAGCAGCTTAGGTCCGACGGAGAACACTGAAGCTTTCTTT. Translating it yields CASSLGPTENTEAFF.

CDR3 sequence (DNA): TGCGCCAGCAGCTTGGGGGACCGGTCCTACAATGAGCAGTTCTTC. This translates into CASSLGDRSYNEQFF. The chain is built from TRBV5-1 and TRBJ2-1; the D gene could be TRBD1 or TRBD2 (5 bases each). Trimming removed 0 bases from V and 1 base from J, with 8 bases in between. This CDR3 has 15 amino acids. CDR1 is SGHRS, CDR2 YFSETQ, per germline.

This chain joins TRBV5-6 and TRBJ2-3; no clear D gene. The V gene lost 3 bases and the J gene lost 1 base, with 3 bases spanning the gap. This CDR3 comprises 12 residues. Germline CDR1 is SGHDT and CDR2 is YYEEEE. The CDR3 spells CASSSRTDTQYF. For the CDR3, the DNA is TGTGCCAGCAGCTCGCGCACAGATACGCAGTATTTT.

DNA of the CDR3: TGCAGCGGCACGGGACAGGGGGACGAGCAGTACTTC. Protein: CSGTGQGDEQYF. The rearrangement joins TRBV29-1 to TRBJ2-7; 11 bases line up with TRBD1. Trimming cost V 7 bases and J 5 bases; bases outside gene matches: 4. The CDR3 contains 12 residues. CDR1 is SQVTM, CDR2 ANQGSEA, per germline.

J is TRBJ2-1 and V is TRBV7-9, with 11 bases matching TRBD2. This CDR3 is built from 15 residues. Per germline, CDR1 SEHNR and CDR2 FQNEAQ (reference sequence). The junction had 4 bases not matched to a gene; V was cut back by 5 bases and J by 4 bases. The CDR3 here is CASSPGTSGYNEQFF. Here the CDR3 DNA reads TGTGCCAGCAGCCCCGGGACTAGCGGATACAATGAGCAGTTCTTC.

The V call is TRBV28, the J call TRBJ1-2; no clear D gene. Germline V gene sequence: CDR1 MDHEN, CDR2 SYDVKM. V shed 2 bases and J shed 4 bases, with 5 bases lying between them. This CDR3 is built from 12 residues. The CDR3 loop is CASSLQSYGYTF. CDR3 bases: TGTGCCAGCAGTTTACAGAGCTATGGCTACACCTTC.

The chain employs TRBV19 and TRBJ2-7; maybe TRBD2 (6 bases). Deletions cut 1 base from V and 7 bases from J, with 11 bases between. Germline CDR1 LNHDA, CDR2 SQIVND (reference sequence). CDR3 length equals 13 residues. CDR3 nucleotides: TGTGCCAGTAGTATAGCTCTAGCGCGAGAGCAGTACTTC. This sequence encodes CASSIALAREQYF.

The chain employs TRBV6-1 and TRBJ1-6, with D maybe TRBD1 (5 bases). CDR1 and CDR2 from the germline V gene are MNHNS and SASEGT. The V end lost 2 bases, the J end lost 10 bases, and 15 bases lay between the germline ends. The length of the CDR3 is 15 residues. CDR3 in amino acids: CASSEHEQGRSPLHF. In DNA form, the CDR3 reads TGTGCCAGCAGTGAACATGAGCAGGGACGCTCACCCCTCCACTTT.

This clone is a singleton in its sample. This chain uses TRBV2 with TRBJ1-2; D is possibly TRBD1 (5 bases). Germline values: CDR1 SNHLY, CDR2 FYNNEI. The V and J ends lost 3 bases and 0 bases respectively, with 8 bases between them. This CDR3 is 14 amino acids long. In nucleotides, the CDR3 is TGTGCCAGCAGTGACCGACAGCCTAACTATGGCTACACCTTC. Translated: CASSDRQPNYGYTF.

The chain links TRBV11-1 to TRBJ2-5; a weak D match, TRBD2 (5 bases). Trimming pared 1 base from V and 2 bases from J, leaving 11 bases between. Germline V gives CDR1 SGHAT, CDR2 FQDESV (reference sequence). The CDR3 sequence is 15 residues long. Written as DNA, the CDR3 is TGTGCCAGCAGCTTAGTCGGCCGGGAACAAGAGACCCAGTACTTC. Translating gives CASSLVGREQETQYF.

The chain joins TRBV5-1 to TRBJ1-5, with D tentatively TRBD1 (5 bases). Germline CDR1 SGHRS, CDR2 YFSETQ. The CDR3 sequence is 13 residues long. Trimming pared 2 bases from V and 5 bases from J, leaving 8 bases between. In DNA, the CDR3 is TGCGCCAGCAGCTTCCAGGGAGATCAGCCCCAGCATTTT. Its translation: CASSFQGDQPQHF.

The chain combines TRBV27 with TRBJ1-1, with D perhaps matching TRBD1 (5 bases). The CDR3 consists of 13 residues. The V and J ends lost 4 bases and 1 base respectively, with 7 bases between them. Germline CDR1 is MNHEY and CDR2 is SMNVEV (reference sequence). The CDR3 nucleotides are TGTGCCAGCAGTTGGGACGGGAACACTGAAGCTTTCTTT. This encodes CASSWDGNTEAFF.

This chain uses TRBV27 with TRBJ2-1; 8 bases match TRBD1. The V segment lost 6 bases and the J segment 4 bases; nucleotides outside the gene matches: 11. Germline CDR1 MNHEY, CDR2 SMNVEV (reference sequence). The CDR3 is 16 residues long. CDR3 sequence: CASSPGTGLLYNEQFF. Written as DNA, the CDR3 is TGTGCCAGCAGCCCTGGGACAGGCCTCCTGTACAATGAGCAGTTCTTC.

V gene TRBV6-5 combines with J gene TRBJ1-1, with 10 nucleotides matching TRBD1. The length of the CDR3 is 14 residues. Germline lookup yields CDR1 MNHEY and CDR2 SVGAGI. V trimming: 5 bases; J trimming: 3 bases; junction bases outside the gene matches: 3. In nucleotides, the CDR3 is TGTGCCAGCAGTAGGGGGACAGGGGACACTGAAGCTTTCTTT. Amino acids: CASSRGTGDTEAFF.

The V and J genes are TRBV19 and TRBJ2-1; D gene ambiguous. Germline V gene data show CDR1 as LNHDA and CDR2 as SQIVND (reference sequence). This CDR3 is 15 amino acids long. Trimming removed 3 bases from V and 0 bases from J, with 9 bases in between. DNA of the CDR3: TGTGCCAGTAGTATTGGGCCGAGCTCCTACAATGAGCAGTTCTTC. It encodes CASSIGPSSYNEQFF.

V gene TRBV9 combines with J gene TRBJ2-3; 7 nucleotides align to TRBD1. The CDR3 loop spans 14 amino acids. Looked up from germline, CDR1 is SGDLS and CDR2 is YYNGEE. V was clipped by 4 bases and J by 6 bases; unmatched bases: 8. CDR3 protein: CASSPTGRVDTQYF. DNA for the CDR3: TGTGCCAGCAGCCCGACAGGGCGGGTCGATACGCAGTATTTT.